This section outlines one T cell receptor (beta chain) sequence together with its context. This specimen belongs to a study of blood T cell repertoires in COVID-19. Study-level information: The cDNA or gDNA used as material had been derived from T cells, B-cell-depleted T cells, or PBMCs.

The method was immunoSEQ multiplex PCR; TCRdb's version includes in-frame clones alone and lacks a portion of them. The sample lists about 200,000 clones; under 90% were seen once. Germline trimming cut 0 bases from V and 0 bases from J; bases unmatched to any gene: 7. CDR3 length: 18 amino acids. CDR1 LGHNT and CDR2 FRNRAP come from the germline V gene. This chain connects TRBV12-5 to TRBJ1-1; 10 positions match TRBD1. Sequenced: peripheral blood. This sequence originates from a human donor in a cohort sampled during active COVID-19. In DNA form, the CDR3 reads TGTGCTAGTGGTTTGGTGGGACAGGGGAGGAGGATGAACACTGAAGCTTTCTTT. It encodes CASGLVGQGRRMNTEAFF.